These 5 T cell receptor beta chains originate from one sample sequenced in a study of T cells after yellow fever vaccination. TCRdb re-derived calls from the 5' RACE reads in MiXCR, one entry per CDR3 protein. There are some 160,000 distinct CDR3 sequences in the sample; about 7% occur only once, and over 2% lies in the top ten. The material was CD4+ T cells sorted from PBMCs, obtained 5 days after the first yellow fever vaccination. The source is a man aged 18 to 30 who received the YFV17D yellow fever vaccine.

This clonotype was seen many times. This chain uses TRBV10-3 with TRBJ2-5, with TRBD1 matching over 7 bases. The J segment lost 4 bases and the V segment lost 4 bases, leaving 3 bases of the junction unmatched. Germline V CDR1 and CDR2: ENHRY, SYGVKD. This CDR3 contains 13 residues. For the CDR3, the DNA is TGTGCCATCAGTGGACAGGGTGGAGAGACCCAGTACTTC. This gives the protein CAISGQGGETQYF.

The chain uses TRBV7-2 and TRBJ2-3; the D gene could be TRBD1 or TRBD2 (5 bases each). CDR1 is SGHTA and CDR2 is FQGNSA in the germline V gene. The length of the CDR3 is 14 residues. V shed 3 bases and J shed 6 bases, with 13 bases lying between them. In DNA form, the CDR3 reads TGTGCCAGCAGCTTGATCGGGGCGAGGGATACGCAGTATTTT. Encoded protein: CASSLIGARDTQYF.

In this sample, this clonotype turned up many times. Here the CDR3 DNA reads TGTGCCAGCAGCTTACCTCTTGGGGGAAAACTGTTTTTT. This gives the protein CASSLPLGGKLFF. The V gene is TRBV7-2, the J gene TRBJ1-4, with D possibly TRBD1 on 5 matching bases. CDR3 length: 13 amino acids. Per germline, CDR1 SGHTA and CDR2 FQGNSA. V lost 2 bases to trimming and J lost 10 bases, with 11 bases between them. Full variable domain (remainder filled in from reference TRBV7-2 and TRBJ1-4): GAGVSQSPSNKVTEKGKDVELRCDPISGHTALYWYRQSLGQGLEFLIYFQGNSAPDKSGLPSDRFSAERTGGSVSTLTIQRTQQEDSAVYLCASSLPLGGKLFFGSGTQLSVL.

This clonotype was seen many times. The chain combines TRBV7-9 with TRBJ1-5; 8 nucleotides line up with TRBD1. Germline trimming cut 5 bases from V and 7 bases from J; bases unmatched to any gene: 7. This CDR3 is 14 amino acids long. Germline assignment: CDR1 SEHNR and CDR2 FQNEAQ (reference sequence). CDR3 region: CASSIGQGGQPQHF. CDR3 coding DNA: TGTGCCAGCAGCATCGGACAGGGAGGGCAGCCCCAGCATTTT.

This clonotype was picked up a small number of times. V and J are TRBV19 and TRBJ1-5; D gene ambiguous. The CDR3 totals 15 residues. Germline V gene sequence: CDR1 LNHDA, CDR2 SQIVND (reference sequence). V was shortened by 7 bases and J by 2 bases, with 15 bases between the two germline ends. The DNA for the CDR3 is TGTGCCAGTACCGTCCCAACCCAGCGCAATCAGCCCCAGCATTTT. This translates into CASTVPTQRNQPQHF.